Here is one T cell receptor (beta chain) with its context. The antigen remains unidentified. The CDR3 extends over 13 amino acids. Germline CDR1 reads SGHRS; CDR2 reads YFSETQ. V lost 0 bases to trimming and J lost 6 bases, with 7 bases between them. This sample's TCRbeta library carried unique molecular identifier barcodes. TCRdb called the PCR reads again in MiXCR, with one record for every CDR3 protein. The sample lists just over 950,000 distinct CDR3 sequences; about 29% were seen once. The data derive from a study of T-cell reconstitution after alpha-beta-depleted transplantation in children. Study-level results: Reportedly, roughly two months post-transplant, alpha-beta T cells arose from several hundred expanded graft clones. From newly produced T cells came most of the T-cell counts and diversity one year after transplant. Recipient T cells and thymic progenitors that survived gave rise to the high TCRbeta diversity observed at day 60 in some patients.

Source: PBMCs, mostly from graft donor cells, taken 360 days after TCRalphabeta/CD19-depleted stem cell transplant. This clonotype was obtained from a boy in the first two years of life who had a stem cell transplant for SCID, so the T cells may come from the graft donor. The chain uses TRBV5-1 and TRBJ2-1; D gene uncertain. CDR3 DNA: TGCGCCAGCAGCTTGGCAAGACGCAATGAGCAGTTCTTC. Its translation: CASSLARRNEQFF.